These 12 T cell receptor beta chains came from one sample sequenced in a study of blood T cell repertoires in COVID-19. Clones were sequenced by immunoSEQ multiplex PCR, and TCRdb holds only the in-frame ones, with some missing. The table lists 490,000 or so clones, roughly 90% of them singletons. Specimen: PBMCs or T cells enriched from blood (not recorded which). The source of these receptors is a middle-aged woman who had recovered from COVID-19.

This clone was recorded only once. This sequence joins TRBV6-2 or TRBV6-3 and TRBJ1-1; TRBD1 agrees at 9 bases. V lost 4 bases to trimming and J lost 5 bases; unmatched junction nucleotides: 5. Germline CDR1 is MNHEY and CDR2 is SVGEGT. The CDR3 covers 14 residues. DNA for the CDR3: TGTGCCAGCAGTTGGGGGACAGGGTATACTGAAGCTTTCTTT. Protein sequence: CASSWGTGYTEAFF.

The V gene is TRBV12-3 or TRBV12-4, the J gene TRBJ2-5; 7 bases agree with TRBD2. V was pared by 3 bases and J by 5 bases, with 3 bases of the junction left unmatched. The CDR3 runs to 13 residues. The CDR3 protein is CASSFSGMETQYF. The CDR3 nucleotides are TGTGCCAGCAGTTTCAGCGGGATGGAGACCCAGTACTTC.

The rearrangement links TRBV7-9 to TRBJ2-7, with D maybe TRBD1 (5 bases). The germline V gene has CDR1 SEHNR and CDR2 FQNEAQ (reference sequence). V gave up 2 bases and J gave up 1 base, with 9 bases separating them. This CDR3 has 14 residues. CDR3 residues: CASSLLGDSYEQYF. The CDR3 bases are TGTGCCAGCAGCTTACTAGGGGATTCCTACGAGCAGTACTTC.

V and J are TRBV23-1 and TRBJ2-3; D may be TRBD2 (6 bases). TRBV23-1 is an open reading frame whose function is uncertain. Trimming took 4 bases from V and 2 from J, leaving 13 bases between them. The CDR3 totals 15 residues. CDR3 region: CASSPGGDHTDTQYF. The CDR3 DNA follows: TGCGCCAGCAGTCCCGGCGGGGATCACACAGATACGCAGTATTTT.

The V and J genes are TRBV24-1 and TRBJ1-1; D gene uncertain. This CDR3 spans 13 amino acids. The V gene lost 7 bases and the J gene lost 6 bases, with 14 bases spanning the gap. Per the germline V gene, CDR1 is KGHDR and CDR2 is SFDVKD. CDR3 residues: CATSQAGRAEAFF. CDR3 DNA sequence: TGTGCCACCAGCCAGGCTGGGCGGGCTGAAGCTTTCTTT.

J is TRBJ1-1 and V is TRBV27; 9 nucleotides match TRBD1. CDR1 MNHEY and CDR2 SMNVEV come from the germline V gene (reference sequence). The J segment lost 6 bases and the V segment lost 1 base, leaving 12 bases of the junction unmatched. This CDR3 is 17 amino acids long. CDR3: CASSLYTPPRDRAEAFF. In DNA, the CDR3 is TGTGCCAGCAGTTTATATACCCCCCCCCGGGACAGGGCTGAAGCTTTCTTT.

The chain is built from TRBV24-1 and TRBJ2-1, with 9 nucleotides matching TRBD2. The V gene's germline CDR1 is KGHDR and CDR2 SFDVKD. After removal of 1 base from V and 8 bases from J, the junction contained 8 bases not matched to a gene. The CDR3 length is 16 residues. The CDR3 region has the DNA TGTGCCACCAGTGATTTAAAGGCGGGAGGGCCGCATGAGCAGTTCTTC. Translating gives CATSDLKAGGPHEQFF.

With regard to this clone: At one end, the junction sequence differs from germline, possibly due to a read error. This sequence joins TRBV15 and TRBJ2-1; unclear D gene. The CDR3 extends over 13 amino acids. Germline assignment: CDR1 LNHNV and CDR2 YYDKDF (reference sequence). CDR3 sequence (DNA): TGTGCCACCAGTTTTAACTCCAACAATGAGCAGTTCTTC. As protein: CATSFNSNNEQFF.

The V and J genes are TRBV5-6 and TRBJ2-7, with unresolved D. Looked up from germline, CDR1 is SGHDT and CDR2 is YYEEEE. Deletions cut 3 bases from V and 0 bases from J, with 7 bases between. This CDR3 is built from 13 residues. Written as DNA, the CDR3 is TGTGCCAGCAGCTACCAGGCCTCCTACGAGCAGTACTTC. This encodes CASSYQASYEQYF.

V is TRBV5-1 and J is TRBJ2-3, with 7 bases fitting TRBD2. J was trimmed by 4 bases and V by 7 bases; bases with no gene match: 9. CDR3 length equals 14 residues. In germline, CDR1 is SGHRS, CDR2 YFSETQ. This chain's CDR3 is CASFLTSRADTQYF. In nucleotides, the CDR3 is TGCGCCAGCTTCCTGACTAGCCGCGCAGATACGCAGTATTTT.

The V call is TRBV10-3, the J call TRBJ1-5, with 7 bases fitting TRBD1. The trim removed 6 bases at V and 0 bases at J, leaving 2 bases unmatched. The CDR3 is 14 amino acids. Per the germline V gene, CDR1 is ENHRY and CDR2 is SYGVKD. The chain's CDR3 is CAIRGQNSNQPQHF. DNA of the CDR3: TGTGCCATCAGGGGACAGAATAGCAATCAGCCCCAGCATTTT.

This sequence joins TRBV11-2 and TRBJ2-3, with D possibly TRBD2 on 6 matching bases. The CDR3 totals 14 residues. Per the germline V gene, CDR1 is SGHAT and CDR2 is FQNNGV. Trimming cost V 3 bases and J 5 bases, with 12 bases left between them. The CDR3 sequence is CASSLDWGGDTQYF. The CDR3 region has the DNA TGTGCCAGCAGCTTGGATTGGGGAGGAGATACGCAGTATTTT.